The 10 T cell receptor beta chains in this list originate from one sample, sequenced in a study of T cells in Graves' hyperthyroidism and ophthalmopathy. The source material, RNA transcripts, was used to amplify TCR beta CDR3 regions. Initially, a first-round RT-PCR of the TCR CDR3 employed the HTBI primer set. One entry per CDR3 protein, called by TCRdb with MiXCR from the multiplex PCR reads. The profile shows around 540,000 distinct CDR3 sequences, about half of them singletons. The sample comprised peripheral blood or thyroid tissue (not recorded which). These receptors all stem from a young woman with Graves' hyperthyroidism.

This rearrangement joins TRBV25-1 to TRBJ2-3; TRBD2 agrees at 10 bases. This CDR3 is 16 amino acids long. Per germline, CDR1 MGHDK and CDR2 SYGVNS. V shed 6 bases and J 4 bases; nucleotides not matched to a gene: 10. DNA for the CDR3: TGTGCCAGCAGCGTTGGAGCGGGAGGGGAGGCAGATACGCAGTATTTT. It specifies CASSVGAGGEADTQYF.

Details on this clonotype: Germline is not matched at one junction end, which may reflect a read error. The chain couples TRBV19 to TRBJ1-1; D remains ambiguous. CDR1 LNHDA and CDR2 SQIVND come from the germline V gene (reference sequence). The CDR3 is 12 residues long. In DNA, the CDR3 is TGTGCCAGTGGTATAGGCACCACCGAAGCTTTCTTT. It yields the protein CASGIGTTEAFF.

This chain links TRBV7-4 with TRBJ2-7; 8 bases map to TRBD2. The trim removed 1 base at V and 2 bases at J, leaving 10 bases unmatched. CDR1 and CDR2 from the germline V gene are SGHVT and SQSDAQ. The CDR3 extends over 17 amino acids. CDR3 protein: CASSLVSAGLGTYEQYF. The CDR3 nucleotides are TGTGCCAGCAGCTTAGTGAGTGCGGGACTAGGAACCTACGAGCAGTACTTC.

This chain uses TRBV24-1 with TRBJ2-5; TRBD2 agrees at 14 bases. Germline CDR1 KGHDR, CDR2 SFDVKD. V gave up 9 bases and J gave up 1 base; unmatched junction bases: 12. The CDR3 sequence is 18 residues long. CDR3 DNA sequence: TGTGCCACCCGCACCTCGGGACTAGCGGGAGTTTTCCAAGAGACCCAGTACTTC. The encoded protein is CATRTSGLAGVFQETQYF.

The chain has TRBV29-1 and TRBJ2-2; TRBD1 is a possible D gene (7 bases). This CDR3 has 13 residues. V lost 2 bases, J lost 13 bases, and 17 bases lay in between. The germline V gene encodes CDR1 SQVTM and CDR2 ANQGSEA. The CDR3, as DNA: TGCAGCGTTGAAACCCAGGGGGGCCTCGGGCTGTTTTTT. Its translation: CSVETQGGLGLFF.

J is TRBJ2-7 and V is TRBV2; tentatively, D is TRBD1 or TRBD2 (5 bases each). Trimming took 5 bases from V and 2 from J, leaving 13 bases between them. Germline values: CDR1 SNHLY, CDR2 FYNNEI. This CDR3 contains 14 residues. The CDR3 nucleotides are TGTGCCAGCAGTCCCGGGACCACCCCCTACGAGCAGTACTTC. This gives the protein CASSPGTTPYEQYF. Full variable domain (outside the CDR3, taken from reference TRBV2 and TRBJ2-7): EPEVTQTPSHQVTQMGQEVILRCVPISNHLYFYWYRQILGQKVEFLVSFYNNEISEKSEIFDDQFSVERPDGSNFTLKIRSTKLEDSAMYFCASSPGTTPYEQYFGPGTRLTVT.

The CDR3 here is CSVARTTGQGYEQYF. The CDR3 DNA sequence: TGCAGCGTTGCAAGGACTACCGGACAGGGCTACGAGCAGTACTTC. This chain links TRBV29-1 with TRBJ2-7; 8 bases map to TRBD1. Germline-derived CDR1 and CDR2 are SQVTM and ANQGSEA. The CDR3 loop spans 15 amino acids. With V trimmed by 4 bases and J by 3 bases, 11 bases remained unmatched.

This sequence joins TRBV24-1 and TRBJ2-5; TRBD1 or TRBD2 may be the D gene (6 bases each). The CDR3 consists of 14 residues. The V end was cut by 5 bases, the J end by 3 bases, with 12 bases between. CDR1 and CDR2 from the germline V gene are KGHDR and SFDVKD. DNA for the CDR3: TGTGCCACCAGTGGAGGGGGGACGGAAGAGACCCAGTACTTC. Its protein is CATSGGGTEETQYF.

This clonotype was observed at least ten times. V and J are TRBV2 and TRBJ1-1; D gene uncertain. Between the trimmed V and J ends, which lost 6 bases and 7 bases, there was a span of 6 bases. Germline-derived CDR1 and CDR2 are SNHLY and FYNNEI. The CDR3 spans 10 residues. The CDR3 sequence is CASRSIEAFF. CDR3 nucleotides: TGTGCCAGCAGGTCCATTGAAGCTTTCTTT.

The table lists this clonotype with a few counts. This chain links TRBV20-1 with TRBJ1-3; 11 positions match TRBD1. J gave up 4 bases and V 0 bases, and 2 bases lay outside the gene matches. Germline assignment: CDR1 DFQATT and CDR2 SNEGSKA (reference sequence). The CDR3 has 15 amino acids. This CDR3 reads CSAREGQGAGNTIYF. CDR3 DNA sequence: TGCAGTGCTAGAGAAGGACAGGGGGCCGGAAACACCATATATTTT.